The 10 T cell receptor beta chains listed next were all sequenced from one sample in a study of blood T cell repertoires in COVID-19. Data came from immunoSEQ multiplex PCR; TCRdb stores just in-frame clones and leaves some out. The sample has about 180,000 clones, about 81% seen once; the top ten hold 10% to 15%. Sequencing used peripheral blood. These receptor sequences come from a woman aged 80 or over with COVID-19, enrolled during active disease.

This clone was observed a single time. The rearrangement uses TRBV15 and TRBJ2-1, with D possibly being TRBD2 (5 bases). Trimming shortened V by 1 base and J by 6 bases, and 19 bases separated the two germline ends. The germline CDR1 and CDR2 sequences are LNHNV and YYDKDF (reference sequence). This CDR3 has 17 residues. CDR3 in DNA: TGTGCCACCAGCAGAGTATTCATACGGGATAGCCCCAATGAGCAGTTCTTC. This sequence encodes CATSRVFIRDSPNEQFF.

This clone was counted between two and nine times. The chain employs TRBV2 and TRBJ2-5; 7 bases fit TRBD1. The CDR3 consists of 15 residues. CDR1 and CDR2 (germline): SNHLY, FYNNEI. V dropped 6 bases and J dropped 4; count of bases not matched to a gene: 11. The CDR3 sequence: CASRPGFNRGETQYF. The CDR3 DNA reads as TGTGCCAGCAGGCCTGGGTTCAACAGGGGAGAGACCCAGTACTTC.

This clone has a handful of counts. The rearrangement links TRBV19 to TRBJ2-1, with 10 bases matching TRBD2. The CDR3 loop spans 17 amino acids. Looked up from germline, CDR1 is LNHDA and CDR2 is SQIVND (reference sequence). With V trimmed by 1 base and J by 4 bases, 7 bases remained unmatched. For the CDR3, the DNA is TGTGCCAGTAGTATAGGGAGCGGGGGGGCCCTGTACAATGAGCAGTTCTTC. Its translation: CASSIGSGGALYNEQFF.

The chain couples TRBV2 to TRBJ2-3; TRBD1 aligns across 7 bases. Germline V gives CDR1 SNHLY, CDR2 FYNNEI. Unmatched junction bases numbered 10, after V lost 5 bases and J lost 2 bases. This CDR3 comprises 16 residues. As DNA, the CDR3 is TGTGCCAGCAGTTCACAGGGGTTTGTTTCCACAGATACGCAGTATTTT. Residues: CASSSQGFVSTDTQYF.

The chain couples TRBV10-3 to TRBJ1-2; 11 bases are shared with TRBD1. This CDR3 is 13 amino acids long. Looked up from germline, CDR1 is ENHRY and CDR2 is SYGVKD. J lost 7 bases, V lost 6 bases, and 4 bases had no gene match. The CDR3 here is CAIRGQGVFGYTF. CDR3 DNA sequence: TGTGCCATCAGGGGACAGGGGGTGTTTGGCTACACCTTC.

This chain joins TRBV7-9 and TRBJ1-2; TRBD1 agrees at 7 bases. The CDR3 is 14 residues long. Germline CDR1 is SEHNR and CDR2 is FQNEAQ (reference sequence). The junction had 10 bases not matched to a gene; V was cut back by 4 bases and J by 8 bases. The chain's CDR3 is CASSSGTASAGYTF. The CDR3 coding sequence is TGTGCCAGCAGCTCAGGGACAGCCTCAGCCGGCTACACCTTC.

The rearrangement joins TRBV27 to TRBJ1-4; maybe TRBD1 (6 bases). The CDR3 has 15 residues. The ends were cut back, 5 bases at V and 8 bases at J, with 18 bases in the middle. From germline, CDR1 is MNHEY and CDR2 SMNVEV (reference sequence). The CDR3 bases are TGTGCCAGCAGTCTACAGGGTGGGGTTCGGGAAAAACTGTTTTTT. Translation gives CASSLQGGVREKLFF.

The J gene is TRBJ1-1, the V gene TRBV12-3 or TRBV12-4; D unresolved. V lost 5 bases and J 2 bases, leaving 6 bases between the germline ends. The length of the CDR3 is 12 residues. The CDR3 sequence: CASSPVNTEAFF. The CDR3 nucleotides read TGTGCCAGCAGTCCAGTTAACACTGAAGCTTTCTTT.

The chain couples TRBV7-8 to TRBJ2-7; TRBD2 matches at 11 bases. V gave up 3 bases and J gave up 3 bases; unmatched junction bases: 1. The CDR3 is 14 residues long. The germline V gene encodes CDR1 SGHVS and CDR2 FQNEAQ. CDR3 DNA: TGTGCCAGCAGCTTCGGACTAGCGGGCTACGAGCAGTACTTC. Translated: CASSFGLAGYEQYF.

The chain has TRBV7-2 and TRBJ1-1; 8 bases fit TRBD1. The length of the CDR3 is 13 residues. With 6 bases clipped from V and 6 bases from J, the junction kept 6 bases outside the gene matches. CDR1 and CDR2 (germline): SGHTA, FQGNSA. This CDR3 reads CASRRQGRPEAFF. The CDR3, as DNA: TGTGCCAGCAGGCGACAGGGGCGCCCTGAAGCTTTCTTT.